This entry features one T cell receptor (beta chain) sequence. The antigen is unknown. This sample stems from a study of shared clonotypes between healthy human individuals. The study's findings and limits: Naive CD4 clonotype sharing across several donors was 4.5% to 6%. Clonotypes shared by all four donors outscored non-shared clonotypes in generation probability. Clonotype sharing among donors was expected to depend on sequencing depth.

V lost 3 bases to trimming and J lost 9 bases; unmatched junction nucleotides: 8. The germline V gene has CDR1 KGHSH and CDR2 LQKENI. There are 15 residues in the CDR3. Sequencing used immunoSEQ multiplex PCR; TCRdb keeps in-frame clones, though not all of them. This sample has about 1.1 million clones, with 70% to 80% found just once. The sample consisted of memory CD4+ T cells from PBMCs. Subset in this sample: CD45RA-negative fraction. The chain joins TRBV18 to TRBJ2-1, with 10 bases fitting TRBD2. The TCR originated in a man between 18 and 35 years old in good health. Some clones in this sample may be carry-over from other donors' samples. Here the CDR3 reads CASSPSSGSRSEQFF. In DNA, the CDR3 is TGTGCCAGCTCACCCTCTAGCGGGAGTAGGAGTGAGCAGTTCTTC.